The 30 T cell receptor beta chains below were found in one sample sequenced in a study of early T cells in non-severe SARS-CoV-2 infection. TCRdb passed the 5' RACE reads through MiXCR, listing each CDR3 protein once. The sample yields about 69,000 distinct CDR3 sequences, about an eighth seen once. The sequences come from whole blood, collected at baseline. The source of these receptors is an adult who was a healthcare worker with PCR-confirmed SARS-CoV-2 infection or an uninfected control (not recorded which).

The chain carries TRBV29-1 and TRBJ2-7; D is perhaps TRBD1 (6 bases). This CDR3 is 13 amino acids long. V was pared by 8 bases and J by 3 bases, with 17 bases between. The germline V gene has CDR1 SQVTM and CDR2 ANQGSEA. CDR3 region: CSQRGLDDYEQYF. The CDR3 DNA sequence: TGCAGCCAAAGGGGGTTGGACGACTACGAGCAGTACTTC.

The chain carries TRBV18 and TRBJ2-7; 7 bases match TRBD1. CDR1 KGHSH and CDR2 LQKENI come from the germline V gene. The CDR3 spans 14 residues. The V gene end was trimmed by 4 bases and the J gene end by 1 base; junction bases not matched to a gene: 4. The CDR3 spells CASSQQTGSYEQYF. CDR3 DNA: TGTGCCAGCTCACAACAGACAGGGTCCTACGAGCAGTACTTC. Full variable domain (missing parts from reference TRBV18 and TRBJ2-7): NAGVMQNPRHLVRRRGQEARLRCSPMKGHSHVYWYRQLPEEGLKFMVYLQKENIIDESGMPKERFSAEFPKEGPSILRIQQVVRGDSAAYFCASSQQTGSYEQYFGPGTRLTVT.

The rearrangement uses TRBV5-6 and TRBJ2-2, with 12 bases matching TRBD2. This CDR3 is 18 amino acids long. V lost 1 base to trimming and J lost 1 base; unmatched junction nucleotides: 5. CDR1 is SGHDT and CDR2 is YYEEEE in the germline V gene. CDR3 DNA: TGTGCCAGCAGCTTGTACCAACTAGCGGGAGGGAACACCGGGGAGCTGTTTTTT. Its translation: CASSLYQLAGGNTGELFF. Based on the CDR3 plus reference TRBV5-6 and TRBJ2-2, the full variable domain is DAGVTQSPTHLIKTRGQQVTLRCSPKSGHDTVSWYQQALGQGPQFIFQYYEEEERQRGNFPDRFSGHQFPNYSSELNVNALLLGDSALYLCASSLYQLAGGNTGELFFGEGSRLTVL.

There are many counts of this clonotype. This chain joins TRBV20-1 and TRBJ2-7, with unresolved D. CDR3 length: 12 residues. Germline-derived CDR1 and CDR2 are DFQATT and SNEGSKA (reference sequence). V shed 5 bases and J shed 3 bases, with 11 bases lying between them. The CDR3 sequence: CSASQRDYEQYF. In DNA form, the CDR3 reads TGCAGTGCTTCCCAGAGAGACTACGAGCAGTACTTC.

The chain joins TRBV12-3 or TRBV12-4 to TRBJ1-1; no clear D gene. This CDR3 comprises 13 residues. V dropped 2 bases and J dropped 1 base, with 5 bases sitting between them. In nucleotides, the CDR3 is TGTGCCAGCAGTTTACTTGAGAACACTGAAGCTTTCTTT. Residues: CASSLLENTEAFF.

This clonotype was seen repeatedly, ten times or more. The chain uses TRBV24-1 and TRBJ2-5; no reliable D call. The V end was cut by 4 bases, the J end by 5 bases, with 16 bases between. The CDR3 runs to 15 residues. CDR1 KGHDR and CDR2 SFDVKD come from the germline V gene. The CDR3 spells CATSDPGQAIETQYF. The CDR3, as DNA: TGTGCCACCAGTGACCCGGGCCAGGCTATCGAGACCCAGTACTTC.

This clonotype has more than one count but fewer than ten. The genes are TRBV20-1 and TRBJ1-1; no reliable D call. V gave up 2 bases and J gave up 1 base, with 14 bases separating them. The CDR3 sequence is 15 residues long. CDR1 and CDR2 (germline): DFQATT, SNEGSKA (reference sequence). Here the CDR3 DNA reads TGCAGTGCTAGATCACCATTGTACAAGAACACTGAAGCTTTCTTT. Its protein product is CSARSPLYKNTEAFF.

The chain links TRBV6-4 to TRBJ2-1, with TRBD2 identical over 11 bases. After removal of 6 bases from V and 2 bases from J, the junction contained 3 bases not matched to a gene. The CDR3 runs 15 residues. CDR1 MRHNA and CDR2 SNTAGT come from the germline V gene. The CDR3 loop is CASSVAGGPYNEQFF. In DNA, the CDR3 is TGTGCCAGCAGCGTAGCGGGAGGGCCCTACAATGAGCAGTTCTTC.

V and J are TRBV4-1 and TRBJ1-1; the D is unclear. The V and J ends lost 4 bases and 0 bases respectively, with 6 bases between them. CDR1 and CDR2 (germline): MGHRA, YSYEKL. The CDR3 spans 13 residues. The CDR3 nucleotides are TGCGCCAGCAGCCGCGTCTTGAACACTGAAGCTTTCTTT. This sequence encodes CASSRVLNTEAFF.

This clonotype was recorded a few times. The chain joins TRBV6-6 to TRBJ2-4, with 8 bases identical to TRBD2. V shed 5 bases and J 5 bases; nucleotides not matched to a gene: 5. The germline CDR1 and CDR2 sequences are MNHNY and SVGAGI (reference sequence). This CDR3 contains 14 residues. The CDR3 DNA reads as TGTGCCAGCAGTGGCCGGGGGGGAGAAAACATTCAGTACTTC. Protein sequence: CASSGRGGENIQYF.

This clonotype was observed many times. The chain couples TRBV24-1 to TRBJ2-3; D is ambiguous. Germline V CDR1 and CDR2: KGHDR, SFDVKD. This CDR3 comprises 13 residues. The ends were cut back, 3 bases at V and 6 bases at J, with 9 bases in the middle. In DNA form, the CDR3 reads TGTGCCACCAGTGATCTCCTGGCGGATACGCAGTATTTT. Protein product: CATSDLLADTQYF.

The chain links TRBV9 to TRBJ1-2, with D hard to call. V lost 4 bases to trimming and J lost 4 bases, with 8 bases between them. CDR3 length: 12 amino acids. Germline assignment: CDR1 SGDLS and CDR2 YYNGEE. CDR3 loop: CASSSLGYGYTF. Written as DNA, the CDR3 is TGTGCCAGCAGCTCTCTCGGCTATGGCTACACCTTC.

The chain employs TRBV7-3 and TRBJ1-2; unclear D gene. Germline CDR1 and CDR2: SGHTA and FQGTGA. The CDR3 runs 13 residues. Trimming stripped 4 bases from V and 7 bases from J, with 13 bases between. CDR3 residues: CASSWGIGSGYTF. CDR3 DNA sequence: TGTGCCAGCAGCTGGGGAATCGGGTCTGGCTACACCTTC.

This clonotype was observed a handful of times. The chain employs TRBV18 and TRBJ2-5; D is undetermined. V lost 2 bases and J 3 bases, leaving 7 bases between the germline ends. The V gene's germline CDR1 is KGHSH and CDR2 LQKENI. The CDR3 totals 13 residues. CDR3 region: CASSPSGEETQYF. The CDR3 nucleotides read TGTGCCAGCTCACCAAGTGGAGAAGAGACCCAGTACTTC.

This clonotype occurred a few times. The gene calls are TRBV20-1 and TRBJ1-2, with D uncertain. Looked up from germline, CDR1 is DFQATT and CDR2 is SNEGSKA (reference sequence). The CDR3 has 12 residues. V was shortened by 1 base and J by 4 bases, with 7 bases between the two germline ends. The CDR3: CSARGGGYGYTF. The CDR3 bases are TGCAGTGCTAGAGGAGGCGGCTATGGCTACACCTTC.

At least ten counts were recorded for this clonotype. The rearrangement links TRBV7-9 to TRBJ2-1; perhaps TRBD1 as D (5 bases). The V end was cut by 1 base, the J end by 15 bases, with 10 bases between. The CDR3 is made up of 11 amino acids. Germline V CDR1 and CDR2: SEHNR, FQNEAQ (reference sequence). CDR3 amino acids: CASSLEGHTFF. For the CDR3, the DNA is TGTGCCAGCAGCTTAGAGGGGCATACGTTCTTC.

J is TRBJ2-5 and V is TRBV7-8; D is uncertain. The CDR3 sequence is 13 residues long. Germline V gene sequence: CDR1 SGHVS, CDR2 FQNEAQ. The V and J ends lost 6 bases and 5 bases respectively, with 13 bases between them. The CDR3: CASSFDGLETQYF. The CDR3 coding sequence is TGTGCCAGCAGTTTCGATGGGTTGGAGACCCAGTACTTC.

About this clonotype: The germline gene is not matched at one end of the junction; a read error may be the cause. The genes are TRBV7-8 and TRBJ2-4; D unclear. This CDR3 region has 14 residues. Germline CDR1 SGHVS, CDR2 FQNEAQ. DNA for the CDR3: TGTGCCAGCAGCCTCAGCCGTATGTTAGGAAAGGTACACTTC. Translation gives CASSLSRMLGKVHF. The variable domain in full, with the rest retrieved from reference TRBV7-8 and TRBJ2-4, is GAGVSQSPRYKVAKRGQDVALRCDPISGHVSLFWYQQALGQGPEFLTYFQNEAQLDKSGLPSDRFFAERPEGSVSTLKIQRTQQEDSAVYLCASSLSRMLGKVHFGAGTRLSVL.

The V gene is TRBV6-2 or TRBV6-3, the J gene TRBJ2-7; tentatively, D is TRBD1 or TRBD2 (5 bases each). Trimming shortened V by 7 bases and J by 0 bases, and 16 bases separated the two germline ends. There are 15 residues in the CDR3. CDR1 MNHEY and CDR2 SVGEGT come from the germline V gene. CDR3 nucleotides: TGTGCCAGCATTCCACAGGCTCGGGACTCCTACGAGCAGTACTTC. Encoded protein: CASIPQARDSYEQYF.

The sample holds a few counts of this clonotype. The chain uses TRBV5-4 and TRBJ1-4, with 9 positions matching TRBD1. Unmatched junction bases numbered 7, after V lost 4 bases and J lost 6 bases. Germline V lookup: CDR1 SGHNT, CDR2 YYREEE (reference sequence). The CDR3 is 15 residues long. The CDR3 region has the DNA TGTGCCAGCAGCCAATCGGGACAGGGAGATGAAAAACTGTTTTTT. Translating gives CASSQSGQGDEKLFF.

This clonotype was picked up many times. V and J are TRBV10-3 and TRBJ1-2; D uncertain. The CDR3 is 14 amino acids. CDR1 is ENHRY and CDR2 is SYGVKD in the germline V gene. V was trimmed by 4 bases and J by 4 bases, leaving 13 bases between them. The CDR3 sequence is CAISATLGIYGYTF. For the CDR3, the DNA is TGTGCCATCAGTGCCACCCTGGGAATCTATGGCTACACCTTC.

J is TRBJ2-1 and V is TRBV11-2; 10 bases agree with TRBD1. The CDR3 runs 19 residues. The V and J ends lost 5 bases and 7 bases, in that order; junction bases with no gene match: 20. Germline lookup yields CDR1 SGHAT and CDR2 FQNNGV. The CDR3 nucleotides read TGTGCCAGCAGCCACCAACGTACTACGGGACAGGGGAAGCGGAATGAGCAGTTCTTC. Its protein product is CASSHQRTTGQGKRNEQFF.

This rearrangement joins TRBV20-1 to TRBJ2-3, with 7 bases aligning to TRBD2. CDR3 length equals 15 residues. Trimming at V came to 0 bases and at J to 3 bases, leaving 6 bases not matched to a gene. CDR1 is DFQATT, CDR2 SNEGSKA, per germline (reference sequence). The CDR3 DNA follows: TGCAGTGCTAGAGATATGGCGGGAGTAACAGATACGCAGTATTTT. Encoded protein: CSARDMAGVTDTQYF.

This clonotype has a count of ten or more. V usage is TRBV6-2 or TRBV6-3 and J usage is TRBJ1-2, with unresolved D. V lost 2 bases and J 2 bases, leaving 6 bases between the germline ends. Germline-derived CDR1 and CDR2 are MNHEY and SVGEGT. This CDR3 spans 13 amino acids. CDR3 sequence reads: CASSYAGNYGYTF. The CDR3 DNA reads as TGTGCCAGCAGTTACGCCGGGAACTATGGCTACACCTTC.

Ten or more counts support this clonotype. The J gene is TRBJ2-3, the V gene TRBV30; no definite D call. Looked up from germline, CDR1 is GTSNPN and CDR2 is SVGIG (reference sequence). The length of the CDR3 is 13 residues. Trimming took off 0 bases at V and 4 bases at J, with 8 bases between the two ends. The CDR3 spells CAWSVPGADTQYF. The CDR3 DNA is TGTGCCTGGAGTGTACCTGGCGCAGATACGCAGTATTTT.

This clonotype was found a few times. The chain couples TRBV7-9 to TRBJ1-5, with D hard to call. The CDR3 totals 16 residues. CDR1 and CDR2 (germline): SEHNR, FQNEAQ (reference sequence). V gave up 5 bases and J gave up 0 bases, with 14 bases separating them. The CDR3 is CASSPPGSVSNQPQHF. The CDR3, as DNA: TGTGCCAGCAGCCCCCCCGGGTCAGTTAGCAATCAGCCCCAGCATTTT.

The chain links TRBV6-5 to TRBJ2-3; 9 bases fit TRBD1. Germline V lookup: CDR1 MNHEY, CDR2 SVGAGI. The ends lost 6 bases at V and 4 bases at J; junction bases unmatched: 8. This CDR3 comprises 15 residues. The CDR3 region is CASSNRGRWADTQYF. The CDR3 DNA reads TGTGCCAGCAGCAACAGGGGGCGCTGGGCAGATACGCAGTATTTT.

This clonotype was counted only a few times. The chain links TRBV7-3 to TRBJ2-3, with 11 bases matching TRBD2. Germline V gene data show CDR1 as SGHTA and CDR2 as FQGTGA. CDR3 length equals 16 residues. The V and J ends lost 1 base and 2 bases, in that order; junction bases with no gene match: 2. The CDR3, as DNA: TGTGCCAGCAGCTTAATTAGCGGGGGGGCCACAGATACGCAGTATTTT. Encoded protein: CASSLISGGATDTQYF.

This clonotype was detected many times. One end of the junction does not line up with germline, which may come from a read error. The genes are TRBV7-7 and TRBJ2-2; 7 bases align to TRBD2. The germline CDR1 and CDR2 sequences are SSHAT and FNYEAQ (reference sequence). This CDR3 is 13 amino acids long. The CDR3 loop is CASSLAGTGELFF. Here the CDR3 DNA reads TGTGCTAGCAGCTTAGCGGGCACCGGGGAGCTGTTTTTT.

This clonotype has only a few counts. The CDR3 region is CASSLLASGGYTDTQYF. CDR3 in DNA: TGCGCCAGCAGCTTGTTGGCTAGCGGGGGCTACACAGATACGCAGTATTTT. The chain recombines TRBV5-1 with TRBJ2-3; 10 nucleotides match TRBD2. This CDR3 is built from 17 residues. Germline assignment: CDR1 SGHRS and CDR2 YFSETQ. V shed 1 base and J 2 bases; nucleotides not matched to a gene: 7. Full variable domain (remainder filled in from reference TRBV5-1 and TRBJ2-3): KAGVTQTPRYLIKTRGQQVTLSCSPISGHRSVSWYQQTPGQGLQFLFEYFSETQRNKGNFPGRFSGRQFSNSRSEMNVSTLELGDSALYLCASSLLASGGYTDTQYFGPGTRLTVL.